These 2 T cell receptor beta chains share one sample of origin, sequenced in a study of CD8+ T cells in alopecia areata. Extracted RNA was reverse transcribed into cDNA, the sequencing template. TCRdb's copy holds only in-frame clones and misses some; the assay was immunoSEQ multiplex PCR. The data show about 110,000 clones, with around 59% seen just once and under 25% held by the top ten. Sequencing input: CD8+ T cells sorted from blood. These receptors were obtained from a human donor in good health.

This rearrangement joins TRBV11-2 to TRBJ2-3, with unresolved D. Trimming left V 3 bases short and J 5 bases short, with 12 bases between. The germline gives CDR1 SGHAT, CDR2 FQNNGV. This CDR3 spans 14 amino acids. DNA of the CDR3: TGTGCCAGCAGCTTGGATACCCCTTTAGATACGCAGTATTTT. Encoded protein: CASSLDTPLDTQYF.

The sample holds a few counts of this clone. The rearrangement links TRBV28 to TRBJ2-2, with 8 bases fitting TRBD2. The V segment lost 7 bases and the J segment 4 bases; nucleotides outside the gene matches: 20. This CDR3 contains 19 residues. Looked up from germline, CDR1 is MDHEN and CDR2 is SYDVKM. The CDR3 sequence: CASTPGTSVIGTSTGELFF. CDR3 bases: TGTGCCAGCACCCCGGGGACTAGTGTGATCGGTACGAGCACCGGGGAGCTGTTTTTT.